The 23 T cell receptor beta chains below all came from one sample that was sequenced in a study of CD8 T cells in ankylosing spondylitis. TCRdb processed the 5' RACE reads anew with MiXCR; each CDR3 protein has one entry. The sample includes 310,000 or so distinct CDR3 sequences, 20% of them seen just once. Sequenced: blood, either unsorted or a sorted T cell fraction (not recorded which). These receptor sequences come from a male donor with ankylosing spondylitis or in good health (not recorded which).

The chain recombines TRBV12-3 or TRBV12-4 with TRBJ2-2; D ambiguous. The ends were cut back, 0 bases at V and 2 bases at J, with 7 bases in the middle. The CDR3 sequence is 15 residues long. CDR3 protein: CASSLAASNTGELFF. In nucleotides, the CDR3 is TGTGCCAGCAGTTTAGCGGCAAGTAACACCGGGGAGCTGTTTTTT.

J is TRBJ2-5 and V is TRBV5-1; 10 bases line up with TRBD2. The CDR3 totals 15 residues. The V gene's germline CDR1 is SGHRS and CDR2 YFSETQ. Losses at the gene ends were 0 bases for V and 3 bases for J; bases not matched to a gene: 2. The CDR3 nucleotides are TGCGCCAGCAGCTTGGTTCTAGCGGGAGAAGAGACCCAGTACTTC. Translating gives CASSLVLAGEETQYF.

This clonotype has only a few counts. As DNA, the CDR3 is TGCAGTGCTAGCCCGGGACAGGTCCAAGAGACCCAGTACTTC. Protein product: CSASPGQVQETQYF. This sequence joins TRBV20-1 and TRBJ2-5; 8 positions agree with TRBD1. The V segment lost 3 bases and the J segment 1 base; nucleotides outside the gene matches: 4. CDR3 length: 14 amino acids. Per germline, CDR1 DFQATT and CDR2 SNEGSKA (reference sequence).

This clonotype was observed many times. The CDR3 protein is CASSLGPAGANVLTF. The CDR3 DNA reads TGCGCCAGCAGCTTGGGTCCTGCCGGGGCCAACGTCCTGACTTTC. The rearrangement links TRBV5-1 to TRBJ2-6; no firm D call. This CDR3 spans 15 amino acids. The germline CDR1 and CDR2 sequences are SGHRS and YFSETQ. Trimming cost V 0 bases and J 4 bases, with 8 bases left between them.

This clonotype was counted only a few times. This rearrangement joins TRBV4-2 to TRBJ1-4; TRBD1 matches at 7 bases. Germline V gene data show CDR1 as LGHNA and CDR2 as YNFKEQ. V lost 0 bases to trimming and J lost 7 bases; unmatched junction nucleotides: 8. This CDR3 region has 16 residues. The DNA of the CDR3 is TGTGCCAGCAGCCAAGAGCCCCCAGGGGGGGCTGAAAAACTGTTTTTT. It specifies CASSQEPPGGAEKLFF.

This sequence joins TRBV3-1 and TRBJ2-7, with 10 positions matching TRBD2. With V trimmed by 4 bases and J by 2 bases, 5 bases remained unmatched. Germline values: CDR1 LGHDT, CDR2 YNNKEL (reference sequence). CDR3 length equals 15 residues. As DNA, the CDR3 is TGTGCCAGCAGCCCGACCGGGACTAGCGCCTACGAGCAGTACGTC. This translates into CASSPTGTSAYEQYV.

CDR3 DNA: TGTGCCATCAGCCCCGGGACTATGAAAGAGACCCAGTACTTC. Protein product: CAISPGTMKETQYF. The gene calls are TRBV10-3 and TRBJ2-5; TRBD2 matches 7 bases. The CDR3 is 14 residues long. Looked up from germline, CDR1 is ENHRY and CDR2 is SYGVKD. J gave up 3 bases and V 6 bases, and 7 bases lay outside the gene matches.

This chain joins TRBV10-3 and TRBJ2-1, with D possibly matching TRBD2 (6 bases). The germline gives CDR1 ENHRY, CDR2 SYGVKD. V gave up 11 bases and J gave up 6 bases, with 17 bases separating them. This CDR3 region has 13 residues. CDR3 coding DNA: TGTGCCTCGACACCTCAGGGAGGCAATGAGCAGTTCTTC. Translated: CASTPQGGNEQFF.

This rearrangement joins TRBV18 to TRBJ2-5; possibly TRBD2 for D (5 bases). There are 14 residues in the CDR3. CDR1 and CDR2 (germline): KGHSH, LQKENI. V gave up 3 bases and J gave up 2 bases, with 10 bases separating them. DNA of the CDR3: TGTGCCAGCTCACCCGGACTTAGACAAGAGACCCAGTACTTC. Translating gives CASSPGLRQETQYF.

This clonotype has only a few counts. The chain joins TRBV6-5 to TRBJ1-1; TRBD1 is a possible D gene (6 bases). CDR1 is MNHEY and CDR2 is SVGAGI in the germline V gene. Trimming pared 0 bases from V and 1 base from J, leaving 12 bases between. This CDR3 comprises 16 residues. The CDR3 sequence: CASSYSLRDKNTEAFF. The CDR3 DNA is TGTGCCAGCAGTTACTCTTTGCGGGACAAGAACACTGAAGCTTTCTTT.

The CDR3 nucleotides are TGCGCCAGCAGCGCCCTAGGACGGGCGGACACTGAAGCTTTCTTT. Translating gives CASSALGRADTEAFF. The chain has TRBV5-1 and TRBJ1-1; D is uncertain. The CDR3 consists of 15 residues. V was shortened by 4 bases and J by 3 bases, with 16 bases between the two germline ends. The V gene's germline CDR1 is SGHRS and CDR2 YFSETQ.

This clonotype was counted many times. This chain connects TRBV20-1 to TRBJ2-7; D gene ambiguous. This CDR3 is 15 amino acids long. The V end was cut by 0 bases, the J end by 0 bases, with 12 bases between. Germline-derived CDR1 and CDR2 are DFQATT and SNEGSKA (reference sequence). CDR3 bases: TGCAGTGCTAGAGATCTGTCGAAATCCTCCTACGAGCAGTACGTC. Translating it yields CSARDLSKSSYEQYV.

V and J are TRBV12-3 or TRBV12-4 and TRBJ2-3; no clear D gene. Trimming took 6 bases from V and 9 from J, leaving 16 bases between them. The CDR3 is made up of 13 amino acids. The CDR3: CASSRQGPLTQYF. Here the CDR3 DNA reads TGTGCCAGCAGCCGACAAGGGCCCCTAACGCAGTATTTT.

This clonotype was picked up a small number of times. V is TRBV6-2 or TRBV6-3 and J is TRBJ2-2; 11 nucleotides agree with TRBD2. CDR1 is MNHEY and CDR2 is SVGEGT in the germline V gene. V shed 6 bases, J shed 1 base, and the junction held 4 bases outside the gene matches. The CDR3 length is 16 residues. CDR3 region: CASSSGLAGNTGELFF. CDR3 sequence (DNA): TGTGCCAGCAGCTCAGGACTAGCGGGGAACACCGGGGAGCTGTTTTTT.

The table lists this clonotype with a few counts. This chain links TRBV27 with TRBJ2-2; D may be TRBD1 (7 bases). CDR3 length: 13 amino acids. V lost 2 bases, J lost 7 bases, and 8 bases lay in between. The germline gives CDR1 MNHEY, CDR2 SMNVEV (reference sequence). DNA of the CDR3: TGTGCCAGCAGTTTACAGGGGGGCGGGGAGCTGTTTTTT. It is translated as CASSLQGGGELFF.

The chain joins TRBV20-1 to TRBJ1-2; 7 positions match TRBD1. The junction had 6 bases not matched to a gene; V was cut back by 6 bases and J by 2 bases. The CDR3 is 13 amino acids. Germline CDR1 DFQATT, CDR2 SNEGSKA (reference sequence). CDR3 loop: CSATRQGNYGYTF. The DNA of the CDR3 is TGCAGTGCGACCAGACAGGGAAACTATGGCTACACCTTC.

There are many counts of this clonotype. This chain connects TRBV12-3 or TRBV12-4 to TRBJ2-3, with D perhaps TRBD2 (6 bases). This CDR3 contains 16 residues. Trimming pared 2 bases from V and 0 bases from J, leaving 12 bases between. This chain's CDR3 is CASSLRTTSSTDTQYF. The CDR3 DNA reads TGTGCCAGCAGTTTAAGAACAACTAGCAGCACAGATACGCAGTATTTT.

A word on this clonotype: A junction end diverges from the germline sequence, so it may reflect a read error. J is TRBJ2-3 and V is TRBV28, with 8 bases fitting TRBD1. The germline gives CDR1 MDHEN, CDR2 SYDVKM. The length of the CDR3 is 17 residues. The CDR3, as DNA: TGTACCAGCAGTTTTCTGGACAGGGTAGGACCAACAGATACGCAGTATTTT. It specifies CTSSFLDRVGPTDTQYF.

The sample holds many counts of this clonotype. This chain links TRBV6-5 with TRBJ2-3, with D possibly matching TRBD2 (6 bases). CDR1 and CDR2 (germline): MNHEY, SVGAGI. The CDR3 consists of 15 residues. V lost 2 bases and J 1 base, leaving 10 bases between the germline ends. CDR3 region: CASSYMRGGTDTQYF. The CDR3 DNA reads TGTGCCAGCAGTTACATGCGGGGAGGCACAGATACGCAGTATTTT.

This clonotype was counted a few times. V is TRBV24-1 and J is TRBJ2-1; TRBD2 matches at 15 bases. This CDR3 region has 19 residues. Trimming cost V 2 bases and J 5 bases; bases outside gene matches: 9. Per the germline V gene, CDR1 is KGHDR and CDR2 is SFDVKD. The CDR3 nucleotides read TGTGCCACCAGTGATTCGCCGGGACTAGCGGGAGGTCGGGACAATGAGCAGTTCTTC. Translation: CATSDSPGLAGGRDNEQFF.

This clonotype came up once. The chain joins TRBV12-3 or TRBV12-4 to TRBJ2-1; the D gene is possibly TRBD2 (6 bases). The V end lost 4 bases, the J end lost 9 bases, and 16 bases lay between the germline ends. The length of the CDR3 is 14 residues. The CDR3 reads CASSYDSGFGEQFF. CDR3 sequence (DNA): TGTGCCAGCAGTTATGATAGCGGTTTCGGTGAGCAGTTCTTC.

This chain connects TRBV24-1 to TRBJ1-2; TRBD1 matches 7 bases. The CDR3 is 11 residues long. Germline CDR1 is KGHDR and CDR2 is SFDVKD. With V trimmed by 10 bases and J by 4 bases, 2 bases remained unmatched. CDR3 sequence (DNA): TGTGCCACGAGACAGGGCTATGGCTACACCTTC. Translated, it gives CATRQGYGYTF.

Note on this clonotype: The junction and the germline gene differ at one end; a read error may be behind it. This chain links TRBV12-3 or TRBV12-4 with TRBJ1-1; 11 bases are a match to TRBD1. CDR3 length: 18 amino acids. CDR3 sequence: CTSSSVGQGAIYRGEAFF. The CDR3 nucleotides read TGTACCAGCAGTTCCGTCGGACAGGGGGCTATATACCGCGGGGAAGCTTTCTTT.